The 16 T cell receptor beta chains below were found in one sample sequenced in a study of cytomegalovirus exposure and HLA in healthy donors. PCR used 60 Vbeta primers and 13 Jbeta primers. Repertoires were generated with immunoSEQ multiplex PCR, while TCRdb's copy carries only in-frame clones and drops some. The table includes under 200,000 clones, around 80% detected once. The material sequenced was PBMCs. These TCRs come from a woman between 35 and 50 years old in good health and CMV-seronegative.

V is TRBV4-3 and J is TRBJ1-1; TRBD1 matches 7 bases. Germline CDR1 and CDR2: LGHNA and YSLEER. This CDR3 has 15 amino acids. Germline trimming cut 4 bases from V and 4 bases from J; bases unmatched to any gene: 9. CDR3 loop: CASSRSSTGSTEAFF. Here the CDR3 DNA reads TGCGCCAGCAGCCGTTCTTCGACAGGGAGCACTGAAGCTTTCTTT.

The table lists this clone with a count of one. The chain joins TRBV5-1 to TRBJ1-1; possibly TRBD1 for D (5 bases). The V end was cut by 6 bases, the J end by 4 bases, with 13 bases between. The CDR3 loop spans 13 amino acids. CDR1 and CDR2 from the germline V gene are SGHRS and YFSETQ. CDR3 bases: TGCGCCAGCACCACGGGGGGGGGCACTGAAGCTTTCTTT. Encoded protein: CASTTGGGTEAFF.

The chain links TRBV4-2 to TRBJ2-3; 10 bases map to TRBD2. CDR3 length equals 17 residues. Per the germline V gene, CDR1 is LGHNA and CDR2 is YNFKEQ. With 0 bases clipped from V and 6 bases from J, the junction kept 9 bases outside the gene matches. This CDR3 is CASSQDGAGGLGDTQYF. As DNA, the CDR3 is TGTGCCAGCAGCCAAGACGGAGCGGGGGGGCTGGGTGATACGCAGTATTTT.

Comments on this clone: Other DNA sequences within the sample encode an identical CDR3. The CDR3 DNA follows: TGTGCCAGCTCACCACAGGGAGGCTATGGCTACACCTTC. Translated: CASSPQGGYGYTF. V and J are TRBV18 and TRBJ1-2, with D hard to call. V was clipped by 1 base and J by 4 bases, with 7 bases between them. CDR1 is KGHSH and CDR2 is LQKENI in the germline V gene. The length of the CDR3 is 13 residues. The full variable domain, in which reference TRBV18 and TRBJ1-2 provide the parts outside the CDR3, is NAGVMQNPRHLVRRRGQEARLRCSPMKGHSHVYWYRQLPEEGLKFMVYLQKENIIDESGMPKERFSAEFPKEGPSILRIQQVVRGDSAAYFCASSPQGGYGYTFGSGTRLTVV.

The V and J genes are TRBV6-4 and TRBJ1-5; TRBD1 matches at 10 bases. Trimming removed 2 bases from V and 0 bases from J; junction bases left unmatched: 16. Germline-derived CDR1 and CDR2 are MRHNA and SNTAGT. There are 21 residues in the CDR3. The CDR3 nucleotides are TGTGCCAGCAGTGACGGTGGGCCCGGGACAGGGGCACGAGATAGCAATCAGCCCCAGCATTTT. This gives the protein CASSDGGPGTGARDSNQPQHF.

The sample holds one count of this clone. The J gene is TRBJ1-2, the V gene TRBV10-3; 8 bases are shared with TRBD1. Germline CDR1 is ENHRY and CDR2 is SYGVKD. The CDR3 extends over 14 amino acids. The V and J ends lost 0 bases and 4 bases, in that order; junction bases with no gene match: 1. The CDR3 protein is CAISESTGGYGYTF. The CDR3 DNA reads TGTGCCATCAGTGAGTCCACAGGGGGCTATGGCTACACCTTC.

This sequence joins TRBV2 and TRBJ2-2, with 11 nucleotides matching TRBD2. The CDR3 totals 15 residues. Germline CDR1 is SNHLY and CDR2 is FYNNEI. Trimming cost V 5 bases and J 7 bases; bases outside gene matches: 6. CDR3 sequence reads: CASSYSGGAIGELFF. Written as DNA, the CDR3 is TGTGCCAGCAGTTATAGCGGGGGGGCAATCGGGGAGCTGTTTTTT.

The chain couples TRBV4-3 to TRBJ2-7, with TRBD1 matching over 8 bases. Germline V lookup: CDR1 LGHNA, CDR2 YSLEER. Trimming took 0 bases from V and 5 from J; bases not matched to a gene: 6. The CDR3 length is 15 residues. The CDR3 DNA reads as TGCGCCAGCAGCCAAGACCAAGGACAGGGCGACGAGCAGTACTTC. Amino acids: CASSQDQGQGDEQYF.

This chain joins TRBV5-6 and TRBJ2-5, with 8 bases identical to TRBD2. This CDR3 is 16 amino acids long. Germline V gene sequence: CDR1 SGHDT, CDR2 YYEEEE. The J segment lost 0 bases and the V segment lost 4 bases, leaving 8 bases of the junction unmatched. The CDR3 reads CASSVERERYQETQYF. In DNA, the CDR3 is TGTGCCAGCAGCGTCGAGCGGGAGCGGTACCAAGAGACCCAGTACTTC. Supplemented by reference TRBV5-6 and TRBJ2-5, the full variable domain reads DAGVTQSPTHLIKTRGQQVTLRCSPKSGHDTVSWYQQALGQGPQFIFQYYEEEERQRGNFPDRFSGHQFPNYSSELNVNALLLGDSALYLCASSVERERYQETQYFGPGTRLLVL.

This chain connects TRBV7-2 to TRBJ1-5, with 7 bases that match TRBD1. This CDR3 is built from 15 residues. The germline CDR1 and CDR2 sequences are SGHTA and FQGNSA. Germline trimming cut 1 base from V and 7 bases from J; bases unmatched to any gene: 7. The CDR3: CASSLVRGVDQPQHF. The CDR3 region has the DNA TGTGCCAGCAGCTTAGTCAGGGGGGTGGACCAGCCCCAGCATTTT.

This chain uses TRBV6-1 with TRBJ2-1; no firm D call. With 1 base removed from V and 12 bases from J, the gap between germline ends came to 10 bases. The CDR3 consists of 12 residues. The germline V gene has CDR1 MNHNS and CDR2 SASEGT. CDR3 DNA sequence: TGTGCCAGCAGTGAAGTCGGAGATAGGCAGTTCTTC. This codes for CASSEVGDRQFF.

The genes are TRBV7-9 and TRBJ2-5, with D maybe TRBD2 (5 bases). The tail of the sequence fits TRBJ2-7 better, so the J call may be wrong. The germline V gene encodes CDR1 SEHNR and CDR2 FQNEAQ (reference sequence). The CDR3 sequence is 12 residues long. The CDR3 is CASSPGGYEQYF. CDR3 nucleotide sequence: TGTGCCAGCAGTCCCGGAGGCTACGAGCAGTACTTC.

This chain connects TRBV7-8 to TRBJ1-2; 7 bases fit TRBD1. Trimming at V came to 2 bases and at J to 3 bases, leaving 3 bases not matched to a gene. CDR1 is SGHVS, CDR2 FQNEAQ, per germline. This CDR3 contains 14 residues. The CDR3 sequence is CASSLTGEDYGYTF. The CDR3 DNA sequence: TGTGCCAGCAGCTTAACAGGGGAGGACTATGGCTACACCTTC. Full variable domain (rest looked up from reference TRBV7-8 and TRBJ1-2): GAGVSQSPRYKVAKRGQDVALRCDPISGHVSLFWYQQALGQGPEFLTYFQNEAQLDKSGLPSDRFFAERPEGSVSTLKIQRTQQEDSAVYLCASSLTGEDYGYTFGSGTRLTVV.

The V gene is TRBV18, the J gene TRBJ1-5; TRBD1 is a possible D gene (5 bases). This CDR3 is 15 amino acids long. The V and J ends lost 3 bases and 1 base respectively, with 10 bases between them. Per germline, CDR1 KGHSH and CDR2 LQKENI. CDR3 nucleotides: TGTGCCAGCTCACCGGACATGGGGAGCAATCAGCCCCAGCATTTT. It specifies CASSPDMGSNQPQHF.

The chain couples TRBV7-2 to TRBJ2-7, with D uncertain. The V gene's germline CDR1 is SGHTA and CDR2 FQGNSA. There are 14 residues in the CDR3. V shed 1 base and J shed 2 bases, with 9 bases lying between them. The CDR3 reads CASSLGPVTYEQYF. CDR3 DNA sequence: TGTGCCAGCAGCTTAGGCCCAGTTACCTACGAGCAGTACTTC.

This clone was counted a few times. The rearrangement uses TRBV5-6 and TRBJ1-5; 7 bases are a match to TRBD1. This CDR3 has 18 residues. Germline loops: CDR1 SGHDT, CDR2 YYEEEE. J lost 2 bases, V lost 4 bases, and 15 bases had no gene match. The DNA for the CDR3 is TGTGCCAGCAGCCGGACAGGCAGTGGGGCATTTGGCAATCAGCCCCAGCATTTT. Residues: CASSRTGSGAFGNQPQHF.